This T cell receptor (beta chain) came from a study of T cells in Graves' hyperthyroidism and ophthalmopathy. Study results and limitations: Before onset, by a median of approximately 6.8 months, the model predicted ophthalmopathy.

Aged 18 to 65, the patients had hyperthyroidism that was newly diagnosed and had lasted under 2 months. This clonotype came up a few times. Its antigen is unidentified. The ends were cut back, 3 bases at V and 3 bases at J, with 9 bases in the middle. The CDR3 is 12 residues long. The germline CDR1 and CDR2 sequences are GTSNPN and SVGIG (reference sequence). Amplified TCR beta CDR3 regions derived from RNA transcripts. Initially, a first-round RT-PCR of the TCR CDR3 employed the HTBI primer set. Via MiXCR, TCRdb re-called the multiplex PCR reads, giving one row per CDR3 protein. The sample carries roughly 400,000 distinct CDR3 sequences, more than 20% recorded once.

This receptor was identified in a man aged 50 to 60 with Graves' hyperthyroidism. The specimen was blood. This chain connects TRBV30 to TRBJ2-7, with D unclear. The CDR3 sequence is CAWSPTVYEQYF. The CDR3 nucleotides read TGTGCCTGGAGCCCCACCGTCTACGAGCAGTACTTC.